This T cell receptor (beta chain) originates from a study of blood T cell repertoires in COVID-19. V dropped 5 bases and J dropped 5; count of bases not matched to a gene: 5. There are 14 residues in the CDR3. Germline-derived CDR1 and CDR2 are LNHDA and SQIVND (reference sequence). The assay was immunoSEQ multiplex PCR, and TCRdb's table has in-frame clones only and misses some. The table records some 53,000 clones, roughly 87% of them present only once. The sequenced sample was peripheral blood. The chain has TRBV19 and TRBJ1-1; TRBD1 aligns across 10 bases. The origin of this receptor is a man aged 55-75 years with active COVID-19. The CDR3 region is CASSADRGNTEAFF. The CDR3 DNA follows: TGTGCCAGTAGTGCGGACAGGGGGAATACTGAAGCTTTCTTT.